This T cell receptor (beta chain) was profiled in a study of neoadjuvant nivolumab and ipilimumab in lung cancer. Broader study findings: Pathologic regression was not significantly tied to TCR clonality. TCR richness and clonality were higher in tumors than adjacent uninvolved lung.

Regarding this clone: Its antigen is unknown.

The V gene's germline CDR1 is LNHDA and CDR2 SQIVND (reference sequence). V lost 6 bases, J lost 4 bases, and 6 bases stayed unmatched. CDR3 length: 14 residues. Measured with immunoSEQ multiplex PCR; TCRdb has only the in-frame clones, and not every one. The sample consists of about 10,000 clones, about four fifths of them appearing once. Specimen: peripheral blood, collected before neoadjuvant nivolumab, alone or with ipilimumab. The sequence came from an adult with non-small cell lung cancer. The rearrangement joins TRBV19 to TRBJ1-3; 7 bases match TRBD1. The CDR3 reads CASSRQGAGNTIYF. DNA for the CDR3: TGTGCCAGTAGCCGACAGGGTGCGGGAAACACCATATATTTT.